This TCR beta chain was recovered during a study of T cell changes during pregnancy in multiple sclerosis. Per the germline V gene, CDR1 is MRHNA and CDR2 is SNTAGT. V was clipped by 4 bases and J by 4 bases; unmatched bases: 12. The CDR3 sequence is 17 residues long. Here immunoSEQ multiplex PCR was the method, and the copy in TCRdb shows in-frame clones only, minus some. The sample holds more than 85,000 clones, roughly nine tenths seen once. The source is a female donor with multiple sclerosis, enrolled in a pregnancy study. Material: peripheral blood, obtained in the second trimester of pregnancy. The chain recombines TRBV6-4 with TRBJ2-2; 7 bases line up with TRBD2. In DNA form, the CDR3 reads TGTGCCAGCAGTGCCTTCTTGGCGGGAGCGGCCACCGGGGAGCTGTTTTTT. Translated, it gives CASSAFLAGAATGELFF.